This T cell receptor (beta chain) was identified in a study of blood T cell repertoires in COVID-19 (dated by TCRdb to 2019 to 2021). About the study as a whole: Samples from collaborators originated in the United States, Italy and Spain and spanned both the acute and convalescent phases of COVID-19. The prospective study material was composed of cDNA or gDNA derived from T cells, B-cell-depleted T cells, or PBMCs. The dataset comprised deeply sampled blood TCRbeta repertoires from subjects exposed to, actively infected with, or recovered from COVID-19. A freely available public database, intended as a resource for researchers studying the immune response to SARS-CoV-2, is where the repertoires were released. Samples came from the ongoing ImmuneRACE study (first 160 participants) plus 1,254 subjects from 6 global collaborators. Sample metadata almost always included a de-identified subject ID, COVID-19 status, age in years and sex. Where HLA class I and class II types were available, the types were taken from metadata supplied by the sample provider, not from assay-based typing. The research as a whole found: The quantity of clinical and demographic metadata differed by source and by participant and was supplied without curation.

Trimming costs V 5 bases and J 0 bases, and their ends lie 14 bases apart. Inclusive of the bounding cysteine and phenylalanine, the CDR3 is 16 residues long. Kept here is only the CDR3 DNA, which spans 48 bases and is read in frame from base 1. The germline V gene (reference sequence) sets CDR1 to MNHEY and CDR2 to SMNVEV. As for this clone: No antigen is known for it. Base quality data are lacking; no much larger clone is found one base away.

In the prospective study, participants were roughly 18 to 95 years old, resided in under 30 geographic areas of the United States, and were enrolled through a virtual design. To assign participants to cohorts, the prospective study relied on clinical history that participants themselves reported in a screening survey and a study questionnaire. Mobile phlebotomists in the prospective study collected whole blood, serum and a nasopharyngeal or oropharyngeal swab from every participant. Participants in the prospective study had the option to provide additional blood draws and questionnaires over an approximately 2-month period. Blood samples from the prospective study were shipped frozen or at room temperature prior to DNA extraction. TCRbeta CDR3 regions were amplified from genomic DNA by means of the immunoSEQ Assay, a bias-controlled multiplex PCR. The study's processing was this. Within the assay, amplification of reference gene primers was used to estimate how many nucleated cells each sample contained. Sequence reads were collapsed and filtered to measure the absolute abundance of every unique TCRbeta CDR3 rearrangement. For each sample, productive Simpson clonality was calculated by taking the square root of Simpson's diversity index across productive rearrangements. As stored in TCRdb, this immuneACCESS dataset retains in-frame rearrangements with V and J assigned. A fraction of the clones does not appear; measured against another copy, unresolved V genes explain less than half of the discrepancy, and the remainder lacks a known reason. V, J and clone size are taken as reported in that table, and D and trimming were inferred from the DNA itself. This sample is represented by approximately 390,000 clones; approximately 86% of them were singletons. The ten largest clones represent around 2% of the sample.

The source material was PBMCs or T cells enriched from blood (not recorded which). This receptor was obtained from a woman between 40 and 55 years old with acute COVID-19. The chain was built from TRBV27 and TRBJ2-4; TRBD1 is a possible D gene, resting on 6 matching bases. At the DNA level, the sequence is TGTGCCAGCAGTCGAGTCCGGGACACAGCCAAAAACATTCAGTACTTC. Translated, this is CASSRVRDTAKNIQYF.